This TCR beta chain was recorded in a study of blood T cells in healthy people across ages. About this clonotype itself: Its matching antigen is unknown.

Using a J-beta primer mix together with a sample-barcoded 5' primer, a second PCR was run for about 6 to 11 cycles. Each cDNA molecule, via a template-switch adaptor with 12 random nucleotides, was tagged. TCRdb reprocessed the 5' RACE reads via MiXCR and lists one record per CDR3 protein. The data show fewer than 900,000 distinct CDR3 sequences, about 40% seen once. Germline CDR1 and CDR2: LGHNA and YSLEER. V lost 0 bases and J lost 4, with 13 bases in between. The length of the CDR3 is 16 residues. Study-wide results and limits: Investigators viewed diversity estimates from one million T cells as underestimates, the study reported. Donors of long life had a larger count of naive CD4+ cells and greater diversity than aged donors. Older age coincided with a roughly linear decline in TCR beta diversity per million T cells.

The sequence came from a woman in her fifties or sixties in good health. Sequencing was done on a sample of blood. The chain recombines TRBV4-3 with TRBJ2-1; TRBD2 is a possible D gene (6 bases). CDR3 sequence (DNA): TGCGCCAGCAGCCAAGAGGGAGGCACCTTATACAATGAGCAGTTCTTC. This translates into CASSQEGGTLYNEQFF.